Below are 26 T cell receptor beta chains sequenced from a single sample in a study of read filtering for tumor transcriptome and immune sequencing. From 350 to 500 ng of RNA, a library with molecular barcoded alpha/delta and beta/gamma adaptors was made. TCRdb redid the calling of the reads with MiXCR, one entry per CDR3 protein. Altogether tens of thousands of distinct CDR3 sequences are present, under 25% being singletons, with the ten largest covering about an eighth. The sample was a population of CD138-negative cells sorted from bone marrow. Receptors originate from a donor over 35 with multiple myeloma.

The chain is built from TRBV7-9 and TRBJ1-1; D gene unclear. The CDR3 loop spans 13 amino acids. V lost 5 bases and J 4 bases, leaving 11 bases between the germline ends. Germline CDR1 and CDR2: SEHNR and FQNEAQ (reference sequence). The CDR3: CASSLIFGTEAFF. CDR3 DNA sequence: TGTGCCAGCAGCCTCATATTTGGCACTGAAGCTTTCTTT.

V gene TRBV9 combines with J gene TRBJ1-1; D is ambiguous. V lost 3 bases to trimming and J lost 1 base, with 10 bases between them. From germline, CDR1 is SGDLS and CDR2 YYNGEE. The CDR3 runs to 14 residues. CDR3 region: CASSASSKNTEAFF. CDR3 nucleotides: TGTGCCAGCAGCGCCAGTAGCAAGAACACTGAAGCTTTCTTT.

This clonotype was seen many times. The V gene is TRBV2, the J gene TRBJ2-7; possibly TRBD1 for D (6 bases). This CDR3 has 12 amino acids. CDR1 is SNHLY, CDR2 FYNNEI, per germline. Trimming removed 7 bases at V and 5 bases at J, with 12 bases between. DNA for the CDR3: TGTGCCAGCATGGCAGGGGTACACGAGCAGTACTTC. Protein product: CASMAGVHEQYF.

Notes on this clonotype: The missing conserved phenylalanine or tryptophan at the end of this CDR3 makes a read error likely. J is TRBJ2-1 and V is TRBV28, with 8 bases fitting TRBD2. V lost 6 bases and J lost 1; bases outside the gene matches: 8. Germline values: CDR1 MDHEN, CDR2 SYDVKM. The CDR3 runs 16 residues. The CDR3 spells CASSTASGGSYNEQFL. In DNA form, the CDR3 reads TGTGCCAGCAGCACCGCGAGCGGGGGTTCCTACAATGAGCAGTTCCTC.

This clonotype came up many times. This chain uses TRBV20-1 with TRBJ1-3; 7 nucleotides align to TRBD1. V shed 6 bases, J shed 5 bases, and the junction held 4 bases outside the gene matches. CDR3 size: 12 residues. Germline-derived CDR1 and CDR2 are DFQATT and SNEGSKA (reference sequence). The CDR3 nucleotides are TGCAGTGCAAGGACAGGTCGAAACACCATATATTTT. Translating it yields CSARTGRNTIYF.

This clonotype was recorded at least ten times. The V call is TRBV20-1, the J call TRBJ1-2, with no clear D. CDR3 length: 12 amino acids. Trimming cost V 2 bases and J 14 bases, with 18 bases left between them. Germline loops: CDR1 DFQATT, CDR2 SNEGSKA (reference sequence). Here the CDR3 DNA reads TGCAGTGCTAGAAACCCCCTCCGGGTGCGGACCTTC. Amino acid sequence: CSARNPLRVRTF.

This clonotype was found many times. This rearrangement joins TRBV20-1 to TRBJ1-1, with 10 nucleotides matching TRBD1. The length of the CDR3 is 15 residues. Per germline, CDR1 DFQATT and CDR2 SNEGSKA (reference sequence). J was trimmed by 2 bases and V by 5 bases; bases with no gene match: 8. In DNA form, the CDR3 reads TGCAGTGCTGTAGTTGGGACAGGGGCTAACACTGAAGCTTTCTTT. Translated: CSAVVGTGANTEAFF.

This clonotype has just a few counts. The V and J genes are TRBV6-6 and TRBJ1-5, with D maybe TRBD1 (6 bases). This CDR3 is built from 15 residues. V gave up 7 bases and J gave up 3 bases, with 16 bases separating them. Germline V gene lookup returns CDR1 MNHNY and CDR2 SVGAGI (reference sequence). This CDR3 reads CASKARGWNNQPQHF. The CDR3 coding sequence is TGTGCCAGCAAGGCGAGGGGGTGGAACAATCAGCCCCAGCATTTT.

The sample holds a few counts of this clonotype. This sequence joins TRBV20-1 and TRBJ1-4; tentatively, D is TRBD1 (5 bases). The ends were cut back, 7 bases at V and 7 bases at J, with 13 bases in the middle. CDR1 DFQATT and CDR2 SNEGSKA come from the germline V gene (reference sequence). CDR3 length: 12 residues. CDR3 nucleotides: TGCAGTGTGTCGCAGGGCGGTGAAAAACTGTTTTTT. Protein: CSVSQGGEKLFF.

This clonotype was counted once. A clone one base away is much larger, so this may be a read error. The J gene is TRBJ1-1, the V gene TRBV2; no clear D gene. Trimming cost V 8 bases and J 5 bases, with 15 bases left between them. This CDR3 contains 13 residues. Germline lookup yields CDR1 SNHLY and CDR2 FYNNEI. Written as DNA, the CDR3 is TGTGCCAGCGGTGGGGTTGTGGGGACTGAAGCTTTCTTT. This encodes CASGGVVGTEAFF.

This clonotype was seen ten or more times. CDR3 coding DNA: TGTGCCAGCAGTTTCTCGGGACTGCCAGAACTGTTTTTT. It yields the protein CASSFSGLPELFF. The genes are TRBV28 and TRBJ1-4, with a tentative D call TRBD1 (5 bases). The germline V gene has CDR1 MDHEN and CDR2 SYDVKM. The ends were cut back, 3 bases at V and 12 bases at J, with 14 bases in the middle. This CDR3 spans 13 amino acids.

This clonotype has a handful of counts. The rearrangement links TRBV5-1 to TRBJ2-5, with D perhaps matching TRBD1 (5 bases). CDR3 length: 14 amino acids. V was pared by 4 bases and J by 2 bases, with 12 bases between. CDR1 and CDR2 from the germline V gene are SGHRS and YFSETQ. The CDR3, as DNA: TGCGCCAGCAGCGTCGCGACAGCGCAAGAGACCCAGTACTTC. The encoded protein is CASSVATAQETQYF. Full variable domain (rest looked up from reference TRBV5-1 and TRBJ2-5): KAGVTQTPRYLIKTRGQQVTLSCSPISGHRSVSWYQQTPGQGLQFLFEYFSETQRNKGNFPGRFSGRQFSNSRSEMNVSTLELGDSALYLCASSVATAQETQYFGPGTRLLVL.

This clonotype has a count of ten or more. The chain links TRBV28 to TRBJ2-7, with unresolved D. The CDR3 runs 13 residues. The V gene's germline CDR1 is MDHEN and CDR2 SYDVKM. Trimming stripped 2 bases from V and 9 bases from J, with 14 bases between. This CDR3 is CASSLDRLNGQYF. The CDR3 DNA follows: TGTGCCAGCAGTTTAGACCGCCTGAATGGGCAGTACTTC.

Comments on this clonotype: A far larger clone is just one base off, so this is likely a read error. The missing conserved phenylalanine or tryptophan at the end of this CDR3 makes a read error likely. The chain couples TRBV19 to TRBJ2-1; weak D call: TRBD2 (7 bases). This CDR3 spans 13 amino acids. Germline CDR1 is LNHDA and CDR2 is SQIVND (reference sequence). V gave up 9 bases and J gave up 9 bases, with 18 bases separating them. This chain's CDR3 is CASRPGGQGEQFL. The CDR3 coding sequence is TGTGCCAGCAGACCCGGGGGGCAGGGTGAGCAGTTCCTC.

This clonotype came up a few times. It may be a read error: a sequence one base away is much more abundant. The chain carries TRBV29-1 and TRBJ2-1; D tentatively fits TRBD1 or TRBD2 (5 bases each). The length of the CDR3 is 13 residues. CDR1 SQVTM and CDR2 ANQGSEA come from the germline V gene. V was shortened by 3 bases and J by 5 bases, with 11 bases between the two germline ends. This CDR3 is CSVDTGADNEQFF. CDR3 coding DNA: TGCAGCGTTGATACCGGGGCTGACAATGAGCAGTTCTTC.

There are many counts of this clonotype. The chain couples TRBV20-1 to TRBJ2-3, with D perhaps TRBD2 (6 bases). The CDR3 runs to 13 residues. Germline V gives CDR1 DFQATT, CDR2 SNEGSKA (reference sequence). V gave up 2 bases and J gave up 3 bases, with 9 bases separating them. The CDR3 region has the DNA TGCAGTGCTAGAAGTGGGGGGACAGATACGCAGTATTTT. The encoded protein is CSARSGGTDTQYF.

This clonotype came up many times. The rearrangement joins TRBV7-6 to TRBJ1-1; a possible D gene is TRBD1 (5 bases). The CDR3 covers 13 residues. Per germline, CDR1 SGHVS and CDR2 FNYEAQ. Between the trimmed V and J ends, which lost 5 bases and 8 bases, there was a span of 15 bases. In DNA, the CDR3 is TGTGCCAGCAGCCAGGGATGGGCCACGGAAGCTTTCTTT. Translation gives CASSQGWATEAFF.

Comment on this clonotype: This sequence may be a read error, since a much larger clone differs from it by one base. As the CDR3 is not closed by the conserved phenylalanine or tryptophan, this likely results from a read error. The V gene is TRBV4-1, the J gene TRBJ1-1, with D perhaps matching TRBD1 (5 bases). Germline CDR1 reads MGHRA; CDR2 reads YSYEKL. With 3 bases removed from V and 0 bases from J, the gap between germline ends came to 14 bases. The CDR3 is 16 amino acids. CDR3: CASSHPPLGVNTEAFS. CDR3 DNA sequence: TGCGCCAGCAGCCACCCCCCTTTAGGGGTGAACACTGAAGCTTTCTCT.

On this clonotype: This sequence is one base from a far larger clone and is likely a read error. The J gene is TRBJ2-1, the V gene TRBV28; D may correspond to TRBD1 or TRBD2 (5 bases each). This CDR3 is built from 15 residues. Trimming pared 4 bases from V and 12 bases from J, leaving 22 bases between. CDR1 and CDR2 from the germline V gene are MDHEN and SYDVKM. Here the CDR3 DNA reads TGTGCCAGCAGTTCCTCCGGGGCTACTATCTCCGGGCAGTTCTTC. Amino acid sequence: CASSSSGATISGQFF.

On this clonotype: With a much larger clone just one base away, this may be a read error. The CDR3: CSASASRTRREEAQYF. CDR3 nucleotides: TGCAGTGCTAGTGCCTCGCGGACTCGTAGGGAAGAGGCCCAGTACTTC. The V call is TRBV20-1, the J call TRBJ2-5; D is possibly TRBD2 (5 bases). Per the germline V gene, CDR1 is DFQATT and CDR2 is SNEGSKA (reference sequence). There are 16 residues in the CDR3.

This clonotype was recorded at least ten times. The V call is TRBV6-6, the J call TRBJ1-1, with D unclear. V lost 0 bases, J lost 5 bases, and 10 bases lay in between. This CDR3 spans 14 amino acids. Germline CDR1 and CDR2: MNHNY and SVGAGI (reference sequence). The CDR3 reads CASSYSATATEAFF. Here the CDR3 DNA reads TGTGCCAGCAGTTACTCCGCCACAGCTACTGAAGCTTTCTTT.

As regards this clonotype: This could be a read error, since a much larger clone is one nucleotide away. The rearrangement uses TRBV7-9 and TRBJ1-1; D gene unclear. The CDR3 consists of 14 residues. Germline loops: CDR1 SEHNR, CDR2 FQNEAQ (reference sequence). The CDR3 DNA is TGTTCCAGCAGCAGGACGGCCGGGCACACTGAAGCTTTCTTT. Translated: CSSSRTAGHTEAFF.

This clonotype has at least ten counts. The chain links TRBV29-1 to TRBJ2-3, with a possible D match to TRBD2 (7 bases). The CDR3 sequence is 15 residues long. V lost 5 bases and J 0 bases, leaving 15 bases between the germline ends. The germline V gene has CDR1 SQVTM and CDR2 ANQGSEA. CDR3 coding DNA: TGCAGCGTTCGTGGGGGGGCTTCTAGCACAGATACGCAGTATTTT. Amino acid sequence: CSVRGGASSTDTQYF.

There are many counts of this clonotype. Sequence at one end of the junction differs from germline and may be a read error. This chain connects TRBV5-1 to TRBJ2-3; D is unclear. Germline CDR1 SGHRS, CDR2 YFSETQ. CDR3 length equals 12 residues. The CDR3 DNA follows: TGTGCCAGCAGCTTATCGGGAGATACGCAGTATTTT. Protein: CASSLSGDTQYF.

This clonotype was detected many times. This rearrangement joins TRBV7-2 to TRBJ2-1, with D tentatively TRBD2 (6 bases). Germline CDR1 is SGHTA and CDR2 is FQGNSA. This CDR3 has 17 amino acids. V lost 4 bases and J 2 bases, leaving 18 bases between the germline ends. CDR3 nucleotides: TGTGCCAGCAGCTCGGGACTCGTCCGATCCGCCTACAATGAGCAGTTCTTC. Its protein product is CASSSGLVRSAYNEQFF.

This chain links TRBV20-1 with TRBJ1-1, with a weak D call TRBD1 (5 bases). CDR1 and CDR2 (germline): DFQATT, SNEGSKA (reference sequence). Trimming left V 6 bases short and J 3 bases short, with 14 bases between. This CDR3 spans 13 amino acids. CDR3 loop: CSADQGLDTEAFF. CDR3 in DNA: TGCAGTGCAGATCAGGGCTTGGACACTGAAGCTTTCTTT.